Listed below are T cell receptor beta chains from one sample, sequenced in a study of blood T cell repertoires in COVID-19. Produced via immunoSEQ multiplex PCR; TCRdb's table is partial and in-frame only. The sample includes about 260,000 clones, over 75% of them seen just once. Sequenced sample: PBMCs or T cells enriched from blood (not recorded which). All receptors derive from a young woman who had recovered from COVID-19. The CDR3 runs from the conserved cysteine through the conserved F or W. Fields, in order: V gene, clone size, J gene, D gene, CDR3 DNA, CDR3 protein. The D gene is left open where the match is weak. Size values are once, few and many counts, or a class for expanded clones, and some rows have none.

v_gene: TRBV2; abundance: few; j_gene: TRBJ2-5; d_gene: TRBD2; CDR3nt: TGTGCCAGCGGAGGAGGGCGGGGGAAACAAGAGACCCAGTACTTC; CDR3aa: CASGGGRGKQETQYF
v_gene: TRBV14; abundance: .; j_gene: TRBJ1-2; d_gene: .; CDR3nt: TGTGCCAGCAGCCCGCAGGGACTAGGGTATGGCTACACCTTC; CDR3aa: CASSPQGLGYGYTF
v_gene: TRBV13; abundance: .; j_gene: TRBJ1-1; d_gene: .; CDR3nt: TGTGCCAGCAGGAAACTTCCCGGGAACACTGAAGCTTTCTTT; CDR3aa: CASRKLPGNTEAFF
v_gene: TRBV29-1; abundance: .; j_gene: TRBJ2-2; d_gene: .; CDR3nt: TGCAGCGTTGATAGGGGAGGCACCGGGGAGCTGTTTTTT; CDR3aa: CSVDRGGTGELFF
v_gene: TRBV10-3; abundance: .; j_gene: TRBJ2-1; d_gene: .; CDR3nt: TGTGCCATCAGACCTACGACAGGTCGGAATGAGCAGTTCTTC; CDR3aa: CAIRPTTGRNEQFF
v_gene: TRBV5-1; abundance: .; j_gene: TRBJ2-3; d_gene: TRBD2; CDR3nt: TGCGCCAGCAGCCCGGGACTAGCGGGGGGCTTTACAGATACGCAGTATTTT; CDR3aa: CASSPGLAGGFTDTQYF
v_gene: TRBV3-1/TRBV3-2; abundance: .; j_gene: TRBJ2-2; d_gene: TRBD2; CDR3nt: TGTGCCAGCAGCCAAGAAAGGCTAGCGGGTCGCCCGGGGGAGCTGTTTTTT; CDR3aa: CASSQERLAGRPGELFF
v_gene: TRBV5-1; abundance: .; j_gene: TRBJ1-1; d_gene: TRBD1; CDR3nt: TGCGCCAGCAGCTGGGGTACAGGGGAAACTGAAGCTTTCTTT; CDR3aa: CASSWGTGETEAFF
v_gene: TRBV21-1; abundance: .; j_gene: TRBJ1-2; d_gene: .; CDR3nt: TGTGATGACCTGGAGGGACAGGGGGTGAGGGATGGCTACACCTTC; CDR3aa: CDDLEGQGVRDGYTF
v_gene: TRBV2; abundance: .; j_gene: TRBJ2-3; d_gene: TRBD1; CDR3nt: TGTGCCAGCAATCCGGGACAGGGAGCAGATACGCAGTATTTT; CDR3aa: CASNPGQGADTQYF
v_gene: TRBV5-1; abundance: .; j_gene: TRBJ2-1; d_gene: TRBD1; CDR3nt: TGCGCCAGCAGCCCGGGACAGGGCTTCAATGAGCAGTTCTTC; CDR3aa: CASSPGQGFNEQFF
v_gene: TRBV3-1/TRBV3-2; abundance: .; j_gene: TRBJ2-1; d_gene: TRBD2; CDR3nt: TGTGCCAGCAGCCCCCCGCGGGGGGGCTCCAATGAGCAGTTCTTC; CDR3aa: CASSPPRGGSNEQFF
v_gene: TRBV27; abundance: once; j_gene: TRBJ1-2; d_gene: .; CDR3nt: TGTGCCAGCAGTTTCGCAGGCACCTATGGCTACACCTTC; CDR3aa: CASSFAGTYGYTF
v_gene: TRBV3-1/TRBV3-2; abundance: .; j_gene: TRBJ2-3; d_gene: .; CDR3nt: TGTGCCAGCAGCCGTCGAGGGCCTCGCACAGATACGCAGTATTTT; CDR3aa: CASSRRGPRTDTQYF
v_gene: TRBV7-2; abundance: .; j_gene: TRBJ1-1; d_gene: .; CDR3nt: TGTGCCAGCAGCTTAGTTCCTCTGAACACTGAAGCTTTCTTT; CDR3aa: CASSLVPLNTEAFF
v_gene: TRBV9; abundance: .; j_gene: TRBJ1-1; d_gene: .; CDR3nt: TGTGCCAGCAGCGTAGATGAAGGGACAAATACTGAAGCTTTCTTT; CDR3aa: CASSVDEGTNTEAFF
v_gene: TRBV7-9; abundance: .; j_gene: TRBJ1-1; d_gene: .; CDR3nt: TGTGCCAGCAGCAATCAGAACACTGAAGCTTTCTTT; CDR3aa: CASSNQNTEAFF
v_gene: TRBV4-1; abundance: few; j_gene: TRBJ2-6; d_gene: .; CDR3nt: TGCGCCAGCAGCCAAGAAGATGGAGGGATCGGCTCTGGGGCCAACGTCCTGACTTTC; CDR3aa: CASSQEDGGIGSGANVLTF
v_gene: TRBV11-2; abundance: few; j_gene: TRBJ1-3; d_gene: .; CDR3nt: TGTGCCAGCAGCTTCGGGGGCTCTGGAAACACCATATATTTT; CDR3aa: CASSFGGSGNTIYF
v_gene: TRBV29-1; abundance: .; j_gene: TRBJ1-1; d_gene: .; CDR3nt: TGCGGGGGGGGGAACACTGAAGCTTTCTTT; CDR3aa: CGGGNTEAFF
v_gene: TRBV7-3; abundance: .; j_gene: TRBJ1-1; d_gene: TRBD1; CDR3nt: TGTGCCAGCAGCCCCAAAGGGGGCCTCACTGAAGCTTTCTTT; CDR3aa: CASSPKGGLTEAFF
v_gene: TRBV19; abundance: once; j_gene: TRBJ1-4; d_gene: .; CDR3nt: TGTGCCAGTAGCAATCATCCGAGGACTGCAAATGAAAAACTGTTTTTT; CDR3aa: CASSNHPRTANEKLFF
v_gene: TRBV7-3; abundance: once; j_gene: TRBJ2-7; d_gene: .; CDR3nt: TGTGCCAGCAGCCCTGGTGGGGGGTACGAGCAGTACTTC; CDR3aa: CASSPGGGYEQYF
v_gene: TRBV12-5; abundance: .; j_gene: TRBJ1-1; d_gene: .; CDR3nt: TGTGCTAGTGGTTTGGTAGTGGGGGGACGCACTGAAGCTTTCTTT; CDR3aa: CASGLVVGGRTEAFF
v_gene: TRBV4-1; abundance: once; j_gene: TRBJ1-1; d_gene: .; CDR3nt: TGCGCCAGCAGCCAAGATTACGGGGTTGACACTGAAGCTTTCTTT; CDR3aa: CASSQDYGVDTEAFF
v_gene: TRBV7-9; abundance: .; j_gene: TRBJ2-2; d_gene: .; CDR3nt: TGTGCCAGCAGCTCGGACTCGTACACCGGGGAGCTGTTTTTT; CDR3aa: CASSSDSYTGELFF
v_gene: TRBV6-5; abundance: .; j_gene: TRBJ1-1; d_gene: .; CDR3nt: TGTGCCAGCAGGTCCTCAATTAGTGCTGAAGCTTTCTTT; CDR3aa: CASRSSISAEAFF
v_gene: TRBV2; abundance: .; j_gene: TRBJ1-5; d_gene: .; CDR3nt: TGTGCCAGCAGCCAAACCGGGGGAGGCAATCAGCCCCAGCATTTT; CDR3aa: CASSQTGGGNQPQHF
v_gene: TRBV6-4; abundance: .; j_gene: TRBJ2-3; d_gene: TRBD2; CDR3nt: TGTGCCAGCAGTGACTACGCGGGGGAGAGCACAGATACGCAGTATTTT; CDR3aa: CASSDYAGESTDTQYF
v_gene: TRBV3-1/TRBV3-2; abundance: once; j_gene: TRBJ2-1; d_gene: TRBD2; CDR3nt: TGTGCCAGCAGCCAAGTCCTAGCGGGGGGGAGCAATGAGCAGTTCTTC; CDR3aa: CASSQVLAGGSNEQFF
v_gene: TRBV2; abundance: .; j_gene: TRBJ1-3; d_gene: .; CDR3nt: TGTGCCAGCAGAGAACAGGCCCTCTCTGGAAACACCATATATTTT; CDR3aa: CASREQALSGNTIYF
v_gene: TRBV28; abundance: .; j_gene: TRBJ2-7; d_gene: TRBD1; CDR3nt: TGTGCCAGCAGTTTACCCGGGACAGGGACCTACGAGCAGTACTTC; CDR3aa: CASSLPGTGTYEQYF
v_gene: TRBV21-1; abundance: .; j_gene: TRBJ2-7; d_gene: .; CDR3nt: TGTGCCAGCAGCCCGGTTAGGATAAGCGGGGGGGGTCATTACGAGCAGTACTTC; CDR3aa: CASSPVRISGGGHYEQYF
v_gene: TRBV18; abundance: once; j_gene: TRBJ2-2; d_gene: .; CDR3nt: TGTGCCAGCTCACCACCGAGGGCAGTCACCGGGGAGCTGTTTTTT; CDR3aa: CASSPPRAVTGELFF
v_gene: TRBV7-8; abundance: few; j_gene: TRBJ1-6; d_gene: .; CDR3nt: TGTGCCAGCAGCTTGAATTCTCGAGATAATTCACCCCTCCACTTT; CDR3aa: CASSLNSRDNSPLHF
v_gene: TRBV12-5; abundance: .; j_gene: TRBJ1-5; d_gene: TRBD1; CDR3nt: TGTGCTAGTGGTTTGCTCTCCCACCGGGACAGGGGCACTAATGGCAATCAGCCCCAGCATTTT; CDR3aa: CASGLLSHRDRGTNGNQPQHF
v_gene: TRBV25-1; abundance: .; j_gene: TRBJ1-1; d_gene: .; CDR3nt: TGTGCCAGCACCGAGGGTGGGGACAATAATGAAGCTTTCTTT; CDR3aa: CASTEGGDNNEAFF
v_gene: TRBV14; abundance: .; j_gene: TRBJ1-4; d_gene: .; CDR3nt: TGTGCCAGCAGCCTCTGGACCGGGAGGGATGAAAAACTGTTTTTT; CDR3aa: CASSLWTGRDEKLFF
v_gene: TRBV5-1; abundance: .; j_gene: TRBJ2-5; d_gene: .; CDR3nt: TGCGCCAGCAGCTTGTTCGGGGTTCGGGAGACCCAGTACTTC; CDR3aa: CASSLFGVRETQYF
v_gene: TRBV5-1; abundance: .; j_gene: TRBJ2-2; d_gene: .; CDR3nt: TGCGCCAGCAGCTTGGACGGGGCCGGGGAGCTGTTTTTT; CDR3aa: CASSLDGAGELFF
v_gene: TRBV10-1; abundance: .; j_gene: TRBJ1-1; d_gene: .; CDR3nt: TGCGCCAGCAGTGAGACGCAGGCGAACACTGAAGCTTTCTTT; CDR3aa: CASSETQANTEAFF
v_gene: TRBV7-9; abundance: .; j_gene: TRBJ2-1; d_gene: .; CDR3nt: TGTGCCAGCAGCTCCTTGACAGAGCAGTTCTTC; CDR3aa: CASSSLTEQFF
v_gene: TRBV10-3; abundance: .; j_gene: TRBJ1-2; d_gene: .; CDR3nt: TGTGCCATCAGTGGGACATCGAGCCGTAACTATGGCTACACCTTC; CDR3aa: CAISGTSSRNYGYTF
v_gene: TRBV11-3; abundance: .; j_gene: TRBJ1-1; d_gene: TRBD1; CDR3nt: TGTGCCAGCAGTTACGCTATCCGGGACAGGGGGGGAGGCACTGAAGCTTTCTTT; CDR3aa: CASSYAIRDRGGGTEAFF
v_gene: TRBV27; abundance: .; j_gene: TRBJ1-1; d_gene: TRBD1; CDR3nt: TGTGCCAGCAGTGCCGGACAGGCCGGCTCTGAAGCTTTCTTT; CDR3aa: CASSAGQAGSEAFF
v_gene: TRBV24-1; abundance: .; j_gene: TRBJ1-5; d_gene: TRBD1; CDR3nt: TGTGCCACCAAGGCCTCGACAGGGGTAGGCGATCAGCCCCAGCATTTT; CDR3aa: CATKASTGVGDQPQHF
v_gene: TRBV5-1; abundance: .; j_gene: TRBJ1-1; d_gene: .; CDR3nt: TGCGCCAGCAGCTCTCGAGGGGGAGGGACTGAAGCTTTCTTT; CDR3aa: CASSSRGGGTEAFF
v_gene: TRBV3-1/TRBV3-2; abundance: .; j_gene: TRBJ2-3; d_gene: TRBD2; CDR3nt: TGTGCCAGCAGCCAAGAGGGACTAGCGGGGAGGTGGGGCACAGATACGCAGTATTTT; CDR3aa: CASSQEGLAGRWGTDTQYF
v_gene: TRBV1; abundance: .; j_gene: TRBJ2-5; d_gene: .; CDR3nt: TGCACCAGCAGCCGAACTAGCGGGATTATTCAAGAGACCCAGTACTTC; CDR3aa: CTSSRTSGIIQETQYF
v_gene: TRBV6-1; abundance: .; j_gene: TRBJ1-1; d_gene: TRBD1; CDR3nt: TGTGCCAGCAGTGAACAGGGGGCCGACACTGAAGCTTTCTTT; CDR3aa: CASSEQGADTEAFF
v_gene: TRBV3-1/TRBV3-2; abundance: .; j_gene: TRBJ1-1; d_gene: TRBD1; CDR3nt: TGTGCCAGCAGCCACCGGGACAGGGGATCGCGGGCTTTCTTT; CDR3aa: CASSHRDRGSRAFF